These T cell receptor beta chains were read from a single sample in a study of blood T cell repertoires in COVID-19. Assay: immunoSEQ multiplex PCR; the TCRdb copy retains only in-frame clones and omits some. The profile covers under 200,000 clones, with roughly four fifths appearing a single time and approximately 2.5% taken by the ten largest. Sequencing was performed on peripheral blood. These receptors were collected from a human donor with acute or convalescent COVID-19. The donor label of this sample is uncertain. Each CDR3 is given with its conserved first and last residue. Fields, in order: clone size, V gene, D gene, J gene, CDR3 DNA, CDR3 protein. D genes are given only for firm matches. Rows may omit the clone size; those that give it use once, few, many or a size class.

>NA|TRBV18|TRBD2|TRBJ2-2
TGTGCCAGCTCACCACCCGTACTAGCGGGAGCAACCGGGGAGCTGTTTTTT
CASSPPVLAGATGELFF
>once|TRBV21-1|NA|TRBJ2-1
TGTGCCAGCTGTTATCTGTTCTTC
CASCYLFF
>NA|TRBV28|NA|TRBJ1-2
TGTGCCACCGCGAGGACTCAGTATGGCTACACCTTC
CATARTQYGYTF
>NA|TRBV30|NA|TRBJ2-3
TGTGCCTGGGGGTTGGGCGGGACTGGCACAGATACGCAGTATTTT
CAWGLGGTGTDTQYF
>NA|TRBV6-5|NA|TRBJ1-1
TGTGCCAGCACCGCGGAAGGAAGGAGCACTGAAGCTTTCTTT
CASTAEGRSTEAFF
>NA|TRBV7-3|NA|TRBJ2-7
TGTGCCAGCAGCTTATACGGACACCTCGAGCAGTACTTC
CASSLYGHLEQYF
>NA|TRBV19|NA|TRBJ2-3
TGTGCCAGTAGTCGGGAGGGGGCGAGCACAGATACGCAGTATTTT
CASSREGASTDTQYF
>NA|TRBV5-4|TRBD1|TRBJ2-7
TGTGCCAGCAGCTCGGGAAGGGACAGGTTGGCTGGGGAGCAGTACTTC
CASSSGRDRLAGEQYF
>once|TRBV7-3|NA|TRBJ1-1
TGTGCCAGCAGCACAAACGGGGGTTACACTGAAGCTTTCTTT
CASSTNGGYTEAFF
>NA|TRBV25-1|NA|TRBJ2-7
TGTGCCAGCAGTGTTTCGGGCTACGAGCAGTACTTC
CASSVSGYEQYF
>NA|TRBV30|NA|TRBJ2-7
TGTGCCTGGAGTGACGGGGGAGGAACCTACGAGCAGTACTTC
CAWSDGGGTYEQYF
>NA|TRBV5-1|NA|TRBJ2-3
TGCGCCAGCAGCTTGGAAGAGTTTTACACAGATACGCAGTATTTT
CASSLEEFYTDTQYF
>few|TRBV11-2|TRBD1|TRBJ1-1
TGTGCCAGCAGCTTAACCGGGACAGGGAACACTGAAGCTTTCTTT
CASSLTGTGNTEAFF
>NA|TRBV6-6|NA|TRBJ1-1
TGTGCCAGCAGTTACGGGGGGAAGGCTGAAGCTTTCTTT
CASSYGGKAEAFF
>NA|TRBV5-1|TRBD1|TRBJ1-4
TGCGCCAGCAGCCCCAGACAGGGGCCGACTAATGAAAAACTGTTTTTT
CASSPRQGPTNEKLFF
>NA|TRBV19|TRBD1|TRBJ1-2
TGTGCCAGTAGTAGAGCCGGGACAGGGGGCAGCTATGGCTACACCTTC
CASSRAGTGGSYGYTF
>NA|TRBV9|NA|TRBJ2-1
TGTGCCAGCAGCGTCGGCGCGGGGAGTCAGTTCTTC
CASSVGAGSQFF
>NA|TRBV5-1|TRBD2|TRBJ2-3
TGCGCCAGCAGCGCGGGGGACTTAGCTCCCCCAGATACGCAGTATTTT
CASSAGDLAPPDTQYF
>NA|TRBV19|NA|TRBJ1-6
TGTGCCAGTAGTATAGGCGGGGGCTATAGCTCCTATAATTCACCCCTCCACTTT
CASSIGGGYSSYNSPLHF
>NA|TRBV6-5|TRBD1|TRBJ2-3
TGTGCCAGCAGGCGCGGACAGGGCACAGATACGCAGTATTTT
CASRRGQGTDTQYF
>NA|TRBV5-3|NA|TRBJ2-5
TGTGCCAGAAGCTTGGCGGGGCGGGGGCTCCAAGAGACCCAGTACTTC
CARSLAGRGLQETQYF
>NA|TRBV5-1|TRBD1|TRBJ1-2
TGCGCCAGCAGCTTCGGACAGGGAGAGAACTATGGCTACACCTTC
CASSFGQGENYGYTF